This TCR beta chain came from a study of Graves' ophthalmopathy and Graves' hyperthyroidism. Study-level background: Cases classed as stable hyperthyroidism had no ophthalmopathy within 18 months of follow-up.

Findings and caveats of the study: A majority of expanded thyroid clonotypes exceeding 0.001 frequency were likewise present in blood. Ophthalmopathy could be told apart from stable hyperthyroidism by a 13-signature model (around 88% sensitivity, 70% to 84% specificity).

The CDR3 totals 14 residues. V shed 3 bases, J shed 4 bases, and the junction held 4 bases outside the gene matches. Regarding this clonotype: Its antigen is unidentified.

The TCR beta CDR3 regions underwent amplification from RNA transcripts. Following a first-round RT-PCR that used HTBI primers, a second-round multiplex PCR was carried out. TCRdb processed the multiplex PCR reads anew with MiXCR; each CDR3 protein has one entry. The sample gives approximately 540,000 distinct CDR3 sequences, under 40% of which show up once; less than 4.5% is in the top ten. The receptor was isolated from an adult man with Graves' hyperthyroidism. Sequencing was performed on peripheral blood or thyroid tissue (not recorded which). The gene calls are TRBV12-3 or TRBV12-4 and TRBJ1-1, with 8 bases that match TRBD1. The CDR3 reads CASSFQGAGTEAFF. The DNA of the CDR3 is TGTGCCAGCAGTTTTCAGGGGGCAGGCACTGAAGCTTTCTTT.